Following are 27 T cell receptor beta chains from one sample sequenced in a study of T cell repertoires in cytomegalovirus infection. One entry per CDR3 protein, called by TCRdb with MiXCR from the reads. The sample holds more than 250,000 distinct CDR3 sequences, 20% to 25% seen once. These TCRs' antigens remain unknown. This specimen consisted of cultured PBMCs, obtained from culture after CMV antigen stimulation. These TCRs come from a human donor in good health (CMV status not recorded). Some clones in this sample may be carry-over from other donors' samples.

There are many counts of this clonotype. The chain uses TRBV7-2 and TRBJ2-5; 7 nucleotides match TRBD2. CDR1 is SGHTA, CDR2 FQGNSA, per germline. The CDR3 sequence is 15 residues long. V trimming: 3 bases; J trimming: 5 bases; junction bases outside the gene matches: 9. The CDR3 DNA reads TGTGCCAGCAGCTTTATGAGTTCCGGGAGGGAGACCCAGTACTTC. Protein: CASSFMSSGRETQYF.

The chain carries TRBV7-2 and TRBJ2-7, with D perhaps matching TRBD2 (6 bases). The germline V gene has CDR1 SGHTA and CDR2 FQGNSA. The CDR3 is 13 amino acids. The V end lost 5 bases, the J end lost 12 bases, and 20 bases lay between the germline ends. CDR3 nucleotides: TGTGCCAGCAGCCAACAGAAAGAGACTAGTCCGTACTTC. Amino acids: CASSQQKETSPYF.

CDR3 loop: CASSLRGGESGYTF. CDR3 coding DNA: TGTGCCAGCAGTTTAAGAGGGGGCGAGTCTGGCTACACCTTC. The chain links TRBV6-5 to TRBJ1-2; 7 nucleotides match TRBD1. The CDR3 has 14 amino acids. The germline gives CDR1 MNHEY, CDR2 SVGAGI. The V segment lost 4 bases and the J segment 7 bases; nucleotides outside the gene matches: 9.

This clonotype came up a few times. The chain uses TRBV27 and TRBJ1-1; D perhaps matches TRBD1 (6 bases). The CDR3 runs 13 residues. Germline CDR1 MNHEY, CDR2 SMNVEV (reference sequence). The V end lost 9 bases, the J end lost 4 bases, and 15 bases lay between the germline ends. CDR3 bases: TGTGCCAGTAGGACGGGAGGGGGCACTGAAGCTTTCTTT. This translates into CASRTGGGTEAFF.

In this sample, this clonotype turned up many times. This rearrangement joins TRBV6-6 to TRBJ2-3; maybe TRBD2 (5 bases). The CDR3 runs to 13 residues. Germline CDR1 reads MNHNY; CDR2 reads SVGAGI (reference sequence). V gave up 5 bases and J gave up 1 base, with 7 bases separating them. In nucleotides, the CDR3 is TGTGCCAGCAGTAACGGGGGCACAGATACGCAGTATTTT. Its translation: CASSNGGTDTQYF.

The sample holds many counts of this clonotype. V is TRBV19 and J is TRBJ1-2; TRBD1 matches 8 bases. This CDR3 spans 15 amino acids. Trimming cost V 1 base and J 4 bases; bases outside gene matches: 5. Per germline, CDR1 LNHDA and CDR2 SQIVND (reference sequence). The CDR3 reads CASSIGPGGVYGYTF. The CDR3 nucleotides are TGTGCCAGTAGTATAGGGCCAGGGGGCGTCTATGGCTACACCTTC.

This clonotype was seen at least ten times. The chain carries TRBV12-3 or TRBV12-4 and TRBJ2-3; 12 nucleotides align to TRBD2. The J segment lost 0 bases and the V segment lost 2 bases, leaving 15 bases of the junction unmatched. The CDR3 totals 21 residues. The CDR3 spells CASSLLWGRLAGEISTDTQYF. The DNA of the CDR3 is TGTGCCAGCAGTTTATTGTGGGGCCGACTAGCGGGAGAAATTAGCACAGATACGCAGTATTTT.

This clonotype was counted ten times or more. V is TRBV4-1 and J is TRBJ2-2; 11 bases map to TRBD2. The junction had 4 bases not matched to a gene; V was cut back by 6 bases and J by 4 bases. Germline assignment: CDR1 MGHRA and CDR2 YSYEKL. The CDR3 contains 15 residues. CDR3 amino acids: CASSFGTSGTGELFF. The DNA of the CDR3 is TGCGCCAGCAGTTTCGGGACTAGCGGCACCGGGGAGCTGTTTTTT.

The rearrangement uses TRBV28 and TRBJ1-1, with D possibly being TRBD1 (5 bases). The CDR3 is 12 residues long. V was cut by 5 bases and J by 6 bases, with 10 bases left in between. Germline V gene data show CDR1 as MDHEN and CDR2 as SYDVKM. CDR3: CASSGPGSEAFF. Written as DNA, the CDR3 is TGTGCCAGCAGTGGACCAGGGTCTGAAGCTTTCTTT.

This clonotype came up a few times. This chain uses TRBV18 with TRBJ2-1; possibly TRBD2 for D (5 bases). The V and J ends lost 2 bases and 7 bases respectively, with 15 bases between them. The CDR3 is made up of 15 amino acids. Germline assignment: CDR1 KGHSH and CDR2 LQKENI. CDR3 coding DNA: TGTGCCAGCTCACCAGGGAGATGGGATACAAATGAGCAGTTCTTC. This translates into CASSPGRWDTNEQFF. The variable domain in full, completed from reference TRBV18 and TRBJ2-1, reads NAGVMQNPRHLVRRRGQEARLRCSPMKGHSHVYWYRQLPEEGLKFMVYLQKENIIDESGMPKERFSAEFPKEGPSILRIQQVVRGDSAAYFCASSPGRWDTNEQFFGPGTRLTVL.

CDR3 residues: CAVRELGTGDTQYF. CDR3 nucleotides: TGTGCCGTCCGAGAACTAGGGACAGGAGATACGCAGTATTTT. The chain carries TRBV27 and TRBJ2-3, with 8 bases lining up with TRBD1. V shed 11 bases and J 5 bases; nucleotides not matched to a gene: 12. Germline CDR1 and CDR2: MNHEY and SMNVEV (reference sequence). The CDR3 covers 14 residues.

This clonotype showed up just a few times. The chain recombines TRBV24-1 with TRBJ1-2, with TRBD1 matching 11 bases. Germline V lookup: CDR1 KGHDR, CDR2 SFDVKD. There are 16 residues in the CDR3. Losses at the gene ends were 4 bases for V and 4 bases for J; bases not matched to a gene: 7. CDR3 residues: CATSDSGTGGAYGYTF. Here the CDR3 DNA reads TGTGCCACCAGTGACTCCGGGACAGGGGGGGCCTATGGCTACACCTTC.

In this sample, this clonotype turned up a few times. This chain joins TRBV27 and TRBJ2-3, with D perhaps TRBD2 (6 bases). The V end was cut by 6 bases, the J end by 6 bases, with 16 bases between. This CDR3 comprises 14 residues. Germline CDR1 MNHEY, CDR2 SMNVEV (reference sequence). CDR3 coding DNA: TGTGCCAGCAGCCCTAGGACTACTGGGGATACGCAGTATTTT. This gives the protein CASSPRTTGDTQYF.

The sample holds a few counts of this clonotype. This chain uses TRBV12-3 or TRBV12-4 with TRBJ2-7; TRBD2 might be the D (6 bases). V was pared by 7 bases and J by 6 bases, with 10 bases between. The length of the CDR3 is 11 residues. The CDR3 loop is CASMRGSEQYF. The CDR3 nucleotides read TGTGCCAGCATGCGGGGAAGCGAGCAGTACTTC.

This chain links TRBV3-1 with TRBJ1-1; the match to TRBD1 covers 7 bases. From germline, CDR1 is LGHDT and CDR2 YNNKEL (reference sequence). V trimming: 6 bases; J trimming: 8 bases; junction bases outside the gene matches: 6. This CDR3 comprises 12 residues. The CDR3 protein is CASSPPGQEAFF. Written as DNA, the CDR3 is TGTGCCAGCAGTCCCCCGGGACAGGAAGCTTTCTTT.

The sample holds a few counts of this clonotype. The chain couples TRBV11-2 to TRBJ1-5; possible D gene TRBD1, 6 bases. Germline CDR1 SGHAT, CDR2 FQNNGV. Trimming removed 2 bases from V and 0 bases from J, with 11 bases in between. CDR3 size: 16 residues. CDR3: CASSLTGAYSNQPQHF. The DNA for the CDR3 is TGTGCCAGCAGCTTAACGGGGGCTTATAGCAATCAGCCCCAGCATTTT.

There are many counts of this clonotype. The chain is built from TRBV7-2 and TRBJ2-2, with unresolved D. The CDR3 loop spans 12 amino acids. Trimming shortened V by 5 bases and J by 7 bases, and 8 bases separated the two germline ends. Looked up from germline, CDR1 is SGHTA and CDR2 is FQGNSA. CDR3 DNA sequence: TGTGCCAGCAGCACCTACCTCGGGGAGCTGTTTTTT. Its translation is CASSTYLGELFF.

The rearrangement joins TRBV3-1 to TRBJ2-7; tentative D call: TRBD1 (6 bases). CDR3 length: 14 residues. The germline V gene has CDR1 LGHDT and CDR2 YNNKEL (reference sequence). Deletions cut 0 bases from V and 2 bases from J, with 8 bases between. CDR3 DNA: TGTGCCAGCAGCCAAGATCACAGGGCCTACGAGCAGTACTTC. This sequence encodes CASSQDHRAYEQYF.

This clonotype has just a few counts. This chain connects TRBV20-1 to TRBJ2-3, with D perhaps matching TRBD2 (5 bases). Per the germline V gene, CDR1 is DFQATT and CDR2 is SNEGSKA (reference sequence). The CDR3 consists of 13 residues. V was clipped by 7 bases and J by 1 base, with 12 bases between them. The CDR3 DNA follows: TGCAGTGAGGCGGGCGGACGCACAGATACGCAGTATTTT. Translating it yields CSEAGGRTDTQYF.

Of note for this clonotype: This may stem from a read error, because a much larger clone lies one nucleotide away. V gene TRBV20-1 combines with J gene TRBJ2-2, with TRBD2 identical over 7 bases. The germline V gene encodes CDR1 DFQATT and CDR2 SNEGSKA (reference sequence). CDR3 length: 17 amino acids. Here the CDR3 DNA reads TGCAGTGCTAGGGACTTACTAGCGTTCGCGAACACCGGGGAGCTGGTTTTT. Translating it yields CSARDLLAFANTGELVF.

The sample holds a few counts of this clonotype. The chain employs TRBV2 and TRBJ2-2; D possibly corresponds to TRBD2 (6 bases). There are 12 residues in the CDR3. Germline CDR1 and CDR2: SNHLY and FYNNEI. V lost 5 bases to trimming and J lost 8 bases, with 9 bases between them. The CDR3 protein is CASSLAGGELFF. As DNA, the CDR3 is TGTGCCAGCAGTCTCGCGGGGGGGGAGCTGTTTTTT.

The chain employs TRBV20-1 and TRBJ2-5; D is unresolved. V lost 0 bases and J 1 base, leaving 9 bases between the germline ends. There are 14 residues in the CDR3. From germline, CDR1 is DFQATT and CDR2 SNEGSKA (reference sequence). This CDR3 is CSARDRISQETQYF. CDR3 coding DNA: TGCAGTGCTAGAGATCGTATTAGCCAAGAGACCCAGTACTTC.

To note about this clonotype: A much bigger clone sits one base away, suggesting this may be a read error. The V gene is TRBV12-3 or TRBV12-4, the J gene TRBJ1-1, with D possibly matching TRBD1 (5 bases). The length of the CDR3 is 13 residues. The germline V and J ends were trimmed by 5 bases and 1 base, with 8 bases remaining between them. CDR3 protein: CASSVQENTEAFF. The CDR3, as DNA: TGTGCCAGCAGTGTACAGGAGAACACTGAAGCTTTCTTT.

This clonotype has only a few counts. The chain has TRBV5-1 and TRBJ2-1; D is unresolved. CDR1 SGHRS and CDR2 YFSETQ come from the germline V gene. This CDR3 region has 16 residues. The V end was cut by 0 bases, the J end by 0 bases, with 10 bases between. CDR3 loop: CASSLVTVNSYNEQFF. The CDR3 DNA reads as TGCGCCAGCAGCTTGGTTACCGTTAACTCCTACAATGAGCAGTTCTTC.

CDR3: CASSLSGLGGQPQHF. In nucleotides, the CDR3 is TGTGCCAGCAGTTTATCCGGGCTAGGCGGTCAGCCCCAGCATTTT. The genes are TRBV27 and TRBJ1-5; D gene ambiguous. The germline V gene encodes CDR1 MNHEY and CDR2 SMNVEV (reference sequence). V lost 0 bases, J lost 6 bases, and 12 bases lay in between. The CDR3 consists of 15 residues.

The chain couples TRBV4-3 to TRBJ2-2; D perhaps matches TRBD1 (8 bases). Trimming removed 1 base from V and 7 bases from J, with 19 bases in between. The CDR3 length is 17 residues. CDR1 and CDR2 (germline): LGHNA, YSLEER. The CDR3 region has the DNA TGCGCCAGCAGCCAAGTCCCAGGGGGCGCGGGGGTCGGGGAGCTGTTTTTT. This encodes CASSQVPGGAGVGELFF.

This clonotype was observed a handful of times. This chain uses TRBV7-6 with TRBJ2-5; D ambiguous. V was pared by 3 bases and J by 0 bases, with 11 bases between. From germline, CDR1 is SGHVS and CDR2 FNYEAQ. The CDR3 covers 15 residues. CDR3: CASSFGQAYQETQYF. For the CDR3, the DNA is TGTGCCAGCAGCTTCGGGCAGGCGTACCAAGAGACCCAGTACTTC.